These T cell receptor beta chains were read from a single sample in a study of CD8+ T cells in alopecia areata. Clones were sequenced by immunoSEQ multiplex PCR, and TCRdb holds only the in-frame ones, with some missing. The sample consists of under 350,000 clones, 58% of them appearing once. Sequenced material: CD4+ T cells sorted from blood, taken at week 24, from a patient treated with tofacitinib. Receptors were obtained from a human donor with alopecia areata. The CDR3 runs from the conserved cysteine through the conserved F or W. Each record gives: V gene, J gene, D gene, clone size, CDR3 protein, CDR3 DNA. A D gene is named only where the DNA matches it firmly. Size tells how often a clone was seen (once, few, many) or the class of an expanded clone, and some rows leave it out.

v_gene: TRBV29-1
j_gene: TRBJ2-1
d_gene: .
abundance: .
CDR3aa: CSVEAGSSYNEQFF
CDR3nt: TGCAGCGTTGAAGCAGGGAGCTCCTACAATGAGCAGTTCTTC

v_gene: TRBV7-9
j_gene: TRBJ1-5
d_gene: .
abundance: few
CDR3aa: CASSLDNQPQHF
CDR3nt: TGTGCCAGCAGCTTAGACAATCAGCCCCAGCATTTT

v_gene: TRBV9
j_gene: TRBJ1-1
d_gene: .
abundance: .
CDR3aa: CASSARGNTEAFF
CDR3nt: TGTGCCAGCAGCGCGCGGGGGAACACTGAAGCTTTCTTT

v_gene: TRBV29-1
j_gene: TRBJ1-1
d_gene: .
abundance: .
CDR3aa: CSVGTVGEAFF
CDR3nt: TGCAGCGTTGGGACAGTTGGTGAAGCTTTCTTT

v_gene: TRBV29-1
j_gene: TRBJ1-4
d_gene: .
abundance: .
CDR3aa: CSVDRGLNEKLFF
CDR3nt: TGCAGCGTTGATCGGGGCCTTAATGAAAAACTGTTTTTT

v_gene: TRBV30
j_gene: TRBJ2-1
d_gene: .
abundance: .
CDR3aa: CAWSVGLVNEQFF
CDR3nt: TGTGCCTGGAGTGTGGGCCTGGTCAATGAGCAGTTCTTC

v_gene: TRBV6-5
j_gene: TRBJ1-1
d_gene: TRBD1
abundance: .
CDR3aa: CASSRTGEAFF
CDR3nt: TGTGCCAGCAGTAGGACAGGGGAAGCTTTCTTT

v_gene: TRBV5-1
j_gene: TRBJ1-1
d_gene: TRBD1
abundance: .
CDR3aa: CATHGQGINTEAFF
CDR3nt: TGCGCCACGCACGGACAGGGTATAAACACTGAAGCTTTCTTT

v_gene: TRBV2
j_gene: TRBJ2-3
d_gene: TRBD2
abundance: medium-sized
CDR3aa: CACQLAGVTDTQYF
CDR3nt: TGTGCCTGCCAGCTAGCGGGGGTTACAGATACGCAGTATTTT

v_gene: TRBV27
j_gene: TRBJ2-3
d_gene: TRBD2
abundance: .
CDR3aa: CASTSGSTDTQYF
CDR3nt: TGTGCCAGTACTAGCGGAAGCACAGATACGCAGTATTTT

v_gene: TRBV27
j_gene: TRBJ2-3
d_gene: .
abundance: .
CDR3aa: CASRSDPTDTQYF
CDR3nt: TGTGCCAGCAGAAGTGACCCCACAGATACGCAGTATTTT

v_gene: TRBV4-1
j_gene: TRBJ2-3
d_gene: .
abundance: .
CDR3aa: CASSQERDRAQYF
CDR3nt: TGCGCCAGCAGCCAGGAAAGGGACCGGGCGCAGTATTTT

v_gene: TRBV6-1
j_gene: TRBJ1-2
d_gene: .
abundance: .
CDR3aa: CASSRTVYGYTF
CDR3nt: TGTGCCAGCAGTAGGACCGTGTATGGCTACACCTTC

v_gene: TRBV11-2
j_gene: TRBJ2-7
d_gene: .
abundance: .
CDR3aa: CASSLDLGGLSLSYEQYF
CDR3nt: TGTGCCAGCAGCTTAGATCTAGGGGGGCTATCCCTCTCCTACGAGCAGTACTTC

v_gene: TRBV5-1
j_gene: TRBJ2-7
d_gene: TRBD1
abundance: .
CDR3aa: CASSSSGTGSYEQYF
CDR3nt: TGCGCCAGCAGCTCCTCCGGGACAGGATCCTACGAGCAGTACTTC

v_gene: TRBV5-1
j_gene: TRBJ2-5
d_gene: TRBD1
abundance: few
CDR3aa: CASSLFGTGQETQYF
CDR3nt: TGCGCCAGCAGCTTGTTCGGGACAGGGCAAGAGACCCAGTACTTC

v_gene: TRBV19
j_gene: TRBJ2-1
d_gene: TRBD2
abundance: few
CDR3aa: CASSSLSGGYSSYNEQFF
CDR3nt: TGTGCCAGTAGTAGTCTAAGCGGGGGGTATAGCTCCTACAATGAGCAGTTCTTC

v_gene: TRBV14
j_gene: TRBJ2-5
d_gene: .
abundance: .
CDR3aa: CASSQGTVQTQYF
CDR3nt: TGTGCCAGCAGCCAAGGGACCGTCCAGACCCAGTACTTC

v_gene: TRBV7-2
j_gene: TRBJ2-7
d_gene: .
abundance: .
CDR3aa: CASSPLALLGEQYF
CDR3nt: TGTGCCAGCAGTCCCCTGGCGCTCCTGGGGGAGCAGTACTTC

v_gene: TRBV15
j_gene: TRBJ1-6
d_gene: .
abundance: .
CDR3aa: CATSRERSGDSPLHF
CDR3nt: TGTGCCACCAGCAGAGAGCGGTCGGGGGATTCACCCCTCCACTTT

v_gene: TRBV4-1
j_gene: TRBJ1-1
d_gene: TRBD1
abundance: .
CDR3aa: CASSRAGQGGQITEAFF
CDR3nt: TGCGCCAGCAGCCGAGCAGGACAGGGCGGACAGATCACTGAAGCTTTCTTT

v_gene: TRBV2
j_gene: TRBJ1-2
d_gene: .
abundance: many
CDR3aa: CASRRDPYGYTF
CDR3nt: TGTGCCAGCAGGAGGGATCCCTATGGCTACACCTTC

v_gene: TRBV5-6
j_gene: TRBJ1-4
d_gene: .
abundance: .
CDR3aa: CASSLSGWEKLFF
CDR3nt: TGTGCCAGCAGCTTGTCAGGGTGGGAAAAACTGTTTTTT

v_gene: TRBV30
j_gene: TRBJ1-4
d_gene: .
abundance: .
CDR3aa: CAWSLLGGGPFF
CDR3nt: TGTGCCTGGAGCCTACTGGGAGGGGGGCCGTTTTTT

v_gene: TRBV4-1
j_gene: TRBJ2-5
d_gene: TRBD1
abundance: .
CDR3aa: CASSRASGQGQETQYF
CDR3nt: TGCGCCAGCAGCAGAGCGTCGGGACAGGGTCAAGAGACCCAGTACTTC

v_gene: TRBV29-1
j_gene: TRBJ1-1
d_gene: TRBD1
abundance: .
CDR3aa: CSSRQGPNTEAFF
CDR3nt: TGCAGCTCCCGACAGGGGCCGAACACTGAAGCTTTCTTT

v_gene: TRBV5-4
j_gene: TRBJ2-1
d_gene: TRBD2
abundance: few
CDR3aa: CASSPGLDPNNEQFF
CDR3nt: TGTGCCAGCAGCCCTGGACTAGACCCTAACAATGAGCAGTTCTTC

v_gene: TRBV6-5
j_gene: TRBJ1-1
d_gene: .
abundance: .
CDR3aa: CASSRGGTEAFF
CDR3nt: TGTGCCAGCAGTAGAGGAGGCACTGAAGCTTTCTTT

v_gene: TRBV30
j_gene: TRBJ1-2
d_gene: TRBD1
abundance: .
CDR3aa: CAWGQGGGYTF
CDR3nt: TGTGCCTGGGGACAGGGCGGTGGCTACACCTTC

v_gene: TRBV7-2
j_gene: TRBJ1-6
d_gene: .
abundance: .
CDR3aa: CASSYPNSPLHF
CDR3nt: TGTGCCAGCAGCTATCCGAATTCACCCCTCCACTTT

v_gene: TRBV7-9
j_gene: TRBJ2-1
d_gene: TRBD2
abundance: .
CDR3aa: CASSLWRGAYNEQFF
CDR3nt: TGTGCCAGCAGCTTATGGCGGGGGGCGTACAATGAGCAGTTCTTC

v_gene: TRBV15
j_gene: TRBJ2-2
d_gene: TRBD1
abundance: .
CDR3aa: CATSRDAGTGGFNGELFF
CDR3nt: TGTGCCACCAGCAGAGATGCCGGGACAGGGGGCTTTAACGGGGAGCTGTTTTTT

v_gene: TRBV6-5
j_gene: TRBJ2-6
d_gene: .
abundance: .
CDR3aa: CASSYRSGANVLTF
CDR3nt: TGTGCCAGCAGTTACAGATCTGGGGCCAACGTCCTGACTTTC

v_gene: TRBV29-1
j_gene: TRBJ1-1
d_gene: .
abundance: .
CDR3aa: CSVDNPGAVNTEAFF
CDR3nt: TGCAGCGTTGATAACCCGGGGGCCGTGAACACTGAAGCTTTCTTT

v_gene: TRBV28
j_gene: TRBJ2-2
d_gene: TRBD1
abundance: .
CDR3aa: CASSRDRTNTGELFF
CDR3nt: TGTGCCAGCAGCCGGGACAGGACGAACACCGGGGAGCTGTTTTTT

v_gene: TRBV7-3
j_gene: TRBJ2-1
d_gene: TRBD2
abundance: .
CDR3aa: CASSLRVTSGGPKYNEQFF
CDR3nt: TGTGCCAGCAGCTTAAGGGTCACTAGCGGGGGGCCCAAATACAATGAGCAGTTCTTC

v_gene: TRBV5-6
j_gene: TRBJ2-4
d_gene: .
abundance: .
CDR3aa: CASSLRIVGTAKNIQYF
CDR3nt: TGTGCCAGCAGCTTAAGGATAGTAGGTACAGCCAAAAACATTCAGTACTTC

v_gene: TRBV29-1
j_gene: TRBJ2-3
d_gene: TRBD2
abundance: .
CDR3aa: CSVDGSGGHTDTQYF
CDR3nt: TGCAGCGTTGATGGTAGCGGGGGGCACACAGATACGCAGTATTTT

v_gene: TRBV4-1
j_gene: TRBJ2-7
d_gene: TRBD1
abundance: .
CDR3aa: CASSQGGGRSDEQYF
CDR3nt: TGCGCCAGCAGCCAAGGAGGGGGCCGCAGTGACGAGCAGTACTTC

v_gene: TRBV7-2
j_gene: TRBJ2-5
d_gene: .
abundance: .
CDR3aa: CASSSKGGETQYF
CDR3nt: TGTGCCAGCAGCTCCAAAGGGGGAGAGACCCAGTACTTC

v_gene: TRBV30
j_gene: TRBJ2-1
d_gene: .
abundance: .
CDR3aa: CAWSVSHPGVVEQFF
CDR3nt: TGTGCCTGGAGTGTCAGCCATCCCGGGGTGGTGGAGCAGTTCTTC

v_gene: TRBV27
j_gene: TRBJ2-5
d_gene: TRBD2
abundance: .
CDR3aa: CASRVSGGPTQYF
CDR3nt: TGTGCCAGCAGAGTTAGCGGGGGACCGACCCAGTACTTC

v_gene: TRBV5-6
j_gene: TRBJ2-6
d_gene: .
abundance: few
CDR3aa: CASSLIRAGANVLTF
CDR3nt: TGTGCCAGCAGCTTAATACGTGCTGGGGCCAACGTCCTGACTTTC

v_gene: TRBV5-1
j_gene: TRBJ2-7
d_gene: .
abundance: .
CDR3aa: CASSFPGYEQYF
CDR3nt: TGCGCCAGCAGCTTCCCGGGCTACGAGCAGTACTTC

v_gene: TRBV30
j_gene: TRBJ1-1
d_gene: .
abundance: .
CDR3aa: CAWSPGRYTEAFF
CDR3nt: TGTGCCTGGAGCCCCGGGAGGTATACTGAAGCTTTCTTT